Listed below are T cell receptor beta chains from one sample, sequenced in a study of blood T cells in healthy people across ages. TCRdb fed the 5' RACE reads into MiXCR, producing one record per CDR3 protein. The sample has 1.5 million to 1.9 million distinct CDR3 sequences; 42% are singletons. The specimen was blood. The receptors originated from a woman under 30 in good health. Both conserved end residues are trimmed from each CDR3.

CDR3 protein | V gene
ASSQYQGSGSKNIQY | TRBV4-1
ASRKRGATPYEQY | TRBV12-3/TRBV12-4
ASSLVRADRGYEQY | TRBV7-2
ASRPQGYQETQY | TRBV27
ASLYRGYNEQF | TRBV2
SVLVDTQY | TRBV29-1
SVLRGLRGEETQY | TRBV29-1
ASSGGLARYYEQYTEAF | TRBV6-2/TRBV6-3
ASSWDTTMSGNTIY | TRBV7-9
AMRGLVDEQF | TRBV10-3
ASRMGRVGDTQY | TRBV12-3/TRBV12-4
ASSLHLLREQF | TRBV14
SVSGMGGTDTQY | TRBV29-1
ASTSSRTGSYEQY | TRBV11-2
SARDNERDSDTQY | TRBV20-1
ASSTVSGRPYNEQF | TRBV14
ASSSRRGRSYEQY | TRBV7-2
ASSPWTSAYNEQF | TRBV7-8
ATSDLGAGSAGYT | TRBV24-1
ASSPGQGYPDTQY | TRBV12-3/TRBV12-4
ASQPVASSPLH | TRBV6-5
ASSVPLYGYT | TRBV7-2
ASSERDGAYEQY | TRBV6-5
ASSVSDGRWTEAF | TRBV12-3/TRBV12-4
ASSLDPSGVYSTDTQY | TRBV11-2
ASSTWTGKLYEQY | TRBV7-9
ASGPGQGVVETQY | TRBV11-2
ASSQDSTSEGSTDTQY | TRBV3-1
AWAHYGYT | TRBV30
ATSASGSSYNEQY | TRBV15
ASSVGQISNQPQH | TRBV5-5
AWSRSGGILYTQY | TRBV30
ATSEWTSGEYQETQY | TRBV24-1
ASRSKGGQETQY | TRBV19
AISERRDPVGGGYT | TRBV10-3